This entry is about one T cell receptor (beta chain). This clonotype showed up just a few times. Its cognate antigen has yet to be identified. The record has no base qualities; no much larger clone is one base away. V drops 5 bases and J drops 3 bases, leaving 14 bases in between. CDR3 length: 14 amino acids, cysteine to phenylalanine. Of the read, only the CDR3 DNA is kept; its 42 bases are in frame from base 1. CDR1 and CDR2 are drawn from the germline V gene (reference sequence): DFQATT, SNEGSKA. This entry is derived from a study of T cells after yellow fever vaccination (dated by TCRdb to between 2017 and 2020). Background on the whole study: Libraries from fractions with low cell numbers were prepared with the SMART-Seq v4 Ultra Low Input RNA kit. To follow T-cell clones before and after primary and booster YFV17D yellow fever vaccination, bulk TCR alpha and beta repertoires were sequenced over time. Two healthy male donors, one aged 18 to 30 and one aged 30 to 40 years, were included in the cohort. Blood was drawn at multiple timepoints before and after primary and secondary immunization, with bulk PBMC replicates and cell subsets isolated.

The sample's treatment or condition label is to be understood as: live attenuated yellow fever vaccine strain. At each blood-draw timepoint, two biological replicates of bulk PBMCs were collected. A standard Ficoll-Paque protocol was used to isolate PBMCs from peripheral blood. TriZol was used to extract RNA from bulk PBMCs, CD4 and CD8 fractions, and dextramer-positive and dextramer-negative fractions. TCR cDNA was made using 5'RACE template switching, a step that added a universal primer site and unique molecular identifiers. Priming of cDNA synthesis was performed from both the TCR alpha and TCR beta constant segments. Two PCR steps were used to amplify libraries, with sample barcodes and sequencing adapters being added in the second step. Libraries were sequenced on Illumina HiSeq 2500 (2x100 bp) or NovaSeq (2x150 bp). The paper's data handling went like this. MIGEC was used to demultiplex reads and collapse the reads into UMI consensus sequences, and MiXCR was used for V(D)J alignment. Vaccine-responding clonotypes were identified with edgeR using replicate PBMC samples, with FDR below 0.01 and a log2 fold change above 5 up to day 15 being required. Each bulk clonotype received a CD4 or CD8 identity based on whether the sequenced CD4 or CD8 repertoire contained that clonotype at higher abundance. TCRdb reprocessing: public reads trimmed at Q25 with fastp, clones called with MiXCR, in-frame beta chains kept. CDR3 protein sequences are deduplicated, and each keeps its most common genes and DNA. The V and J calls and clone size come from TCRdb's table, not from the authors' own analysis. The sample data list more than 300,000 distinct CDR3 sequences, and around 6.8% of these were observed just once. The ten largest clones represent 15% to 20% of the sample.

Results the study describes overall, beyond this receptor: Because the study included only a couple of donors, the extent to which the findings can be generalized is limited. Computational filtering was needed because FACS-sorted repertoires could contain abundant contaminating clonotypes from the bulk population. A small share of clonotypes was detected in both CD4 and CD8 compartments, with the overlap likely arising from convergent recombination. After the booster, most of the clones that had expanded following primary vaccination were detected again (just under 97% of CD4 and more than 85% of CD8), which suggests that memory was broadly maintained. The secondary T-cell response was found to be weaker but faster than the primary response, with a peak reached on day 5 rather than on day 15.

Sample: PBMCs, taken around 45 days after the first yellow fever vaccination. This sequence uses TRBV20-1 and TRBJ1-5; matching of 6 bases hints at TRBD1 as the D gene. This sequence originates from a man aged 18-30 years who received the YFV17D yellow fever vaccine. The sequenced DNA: TGCAGTGCTCAGGACAGACAATTCAATCAGCCCCAGCATTTT. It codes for CSAQDRQFNQPQHF.